Below, 15 T cell receptor beta chains from the same sample are listed, as sequenced in a study of siplizumab effects on memory and regulatory T cells. Measured with immunoSEQ multiplex PCR; TCRdb has only the in-frame clones, and not every one. This table holds under 110,000 clones, approximately 91% found once. Sequencing used non-Treg CD4+ T cells sorted from blood. All receptors derive from a human donor in good health.

The chain recombines TRBV4-1 with TRBJ2-7; D remains ambiguous. Trimming removed 1 base at V and 3 bases at J, with 7 bases between. Per germline, CDR1 MGHRA and CDR2 YSYEKL. This CDR3 is 13 amino acids long. The CDR3 here is CASSQVGRYEQYF. The CDR3 region has the DNA TGCGCCAGCAGCCAAGTCGGCCGCTACGAGCAGTACTTC.

The rearrangement uses TRBV7-2 and TRBJ2-5, with TRBD2 identical over 10 bases. The CDR3 covers 16 residues. Germline V gives CDR1 SGHTA, CDR2 FQGNSA. V shed 2 bases, J shed 2 bases, and the junction held 5 bases outside the gene matches. The CDR3 spells CASSLKAGGPQETQYF. The DNA of the CDR3 is TGTGCCAGCAGCTTAAAAGCGGGAGGGCCGCAAGAGACCCAGTACTTC.

The chain uses TRBV5-6 and TRBJ1-1; D gene ambiguous. From germline, CDR1 is SGHDT and CDR2 YYEEEE. Trimming took off 4 bases at V and 1 base at J, with 8 bases between the two ends. The CDR3 has 13 amino acids. Written as DNA, the CDR3 is TGTGCCAGCAGCAGGACGGGGAACACTGAAGCTTTCTTT. Translating it yields CASSRTGNTEAFF.

The V call is TRBV5-4, the J call TRBJ2-1, with D perhaps given as TRBD1 or TRBD2 (5 bases each). CDR1 is SGHNT, CDR2 YYREEE, per germline (reference sequence). V lost 0 bases, J lost 0 bases, and 7 bases lay in between. There are 15 residues in the CDR3. The CDR3: CASSLEGSSYNEQFF. For the CDR3, the DNA is TGTGCCAGCAGCTTGGAGGGGAGCTCCTACAATGAGCAGTTCTTC.

The chain employs TRBV7-3 and TRBJ2-5; 15 nucleotides agree with TRBD2. The CDR3 is 17 amino acids. V lost 2 bases to trimming and J lost 1 base; unmatched junction nucleotides: 2. In germline, CDR1 is SGHTA, CDR2 FQGTGA. The CDR3 protein is CASSLGTSGRSQETQYF. Here the CDR3 DNA reads TGTGCCAGCAGCTTAGGGACTAGCGGGAGGAGCCAAGAGACCCAGTACTTC. Based on the CDR3 plus reference TRBV7-3 and TRBJ2-5, the full variable domain is GAGVSQTPSNKVTEKGKYVELRCDPISGHTALYWYRQSLGQGPEFLIYFQGTGAADDSGLPNDRFFAVRPEGSVSTLKIQRTERGDSAVYLCASSLGTSGRSQETQYFGPGTRLLVL.

V gene TRBV6-6 combines with J gene TRBJ2-3, with TRBD1 identical over 7 bases. This CDR3 has 16 residues. V gave up 7 bases and J gave up 2 bases; unmatched junction bases: 12. Germline assignment: CDR1 MNHNY and CDR2 SVGAGI (reference sequence). The CDR3 spells CASTLTGEESTDTQYF. As DNA, the CDR3 is TGTGCCAGCACACTTACAGGGGAAGAGTCCACAGATACGCAGTATTTT.

The CDR3 region is CASSKRTSCEQYF. DNA for the CDR3: TGTGCCAGCAGCAAAAGGACTAGCTGCGAGCAGTACTTC. The V and J genes are TRBV21-1 and TRBJ2-7; the table's D call of TRBD2 was not tested on the DNA. TRBV21-1 is a pseudogene locus. The CDR3 has 13 residues.

This clone was seen only once. The V gene is TRBV7-9, the J gene TRBJ1-2; D is unclear. V dropped 2 bases and J dropped 5 bases, with 6 bases sitting between them. The CDR3 length is 12 residues. CDR1 SEHNR and CDR2 FQNEAQ come from the germline V gene (reference sequence). CDR3 amino acids: CASSLTDYGYTF. CDR3 coding DNA: TGTGCCAGCAGCTTAACTGATTATGGCTACACCTTC.

The gene calls are TRBV28 and TRBJ2-7; the match to TRBD1 covers 8 bases. This CDR3 is built from 15 residues. J was trimmed by 3 bases and V by 5 bases; bases with no gene match: 9. The V gene's germline CDR1 is MDHEN and CDR2 SYDVKM. The CDR3 DNA reads as TGTGCCAGCAGTCTTCAAGGACAGGGCAACTACGAGCAGTACTTC. Its protein is CASSLQGQGNYEQYF.

The rearrangement links TRBV5-1 to TRBJ2-1, with 10 bases matching TRBD2. This CDR3 has 15 residues. V gave up 1 base and J gave up 4 bases; unmatched junction bases: 2. The V gene's germline CDR1 is SGHRS and CDR2 YFSETQ. CDR3: CASSLPAGGYNEQFF. The CDR3 DNA sequence: TGCGCCAGCAGCTTGCCAGCGGGAGGGTACAATGAGCAGTTCTTC.

The rearrangement joins TRBV5-1 to TRBJ2-7, with 9 bases identical to TRBD2. J gave up 3 bases and V 2 bases, and 12 bases lay outside the gene matches. Looked up from germline, CDR1 is SGHRS and CDR2 is YFSETQ. The CDR3 spans 17 residues. CDR3 DNA: TGCGCCAGCAGCTTAAGGGCTAGCGGGGTCCTTCTCTACGAGCAGTACTTC. Translating gives CASSLRASGVLLYEQYF.

The chain joins TRBV2 to TRBJ2-5; 7 positions agree with TRBD1. The germline CDR1 and CDR2 sequences are SNHLY and FYNNEI. This CDR3 is 14 amino acids long. J lost 1 base, V lost 8 bases, and 7 bases had no gene match. CDR3 nucleotide sequence: TGTGCCAGCTCGAACAGGGGCTCCCAAGAGACCCAGTACTTC. Protein: CASSNRGSQETQYF.

This chain joins TRBV7-3 and TRBJ2-2, with 7 bases matching TRBD2. Germline-derived CDR1 and CDR2 are SGHTA and FQGTGA. The CDR3 contains 16 residues. J was trimmed by 6 bases and V by 1 base; bases with no gene match: 8. CDR3 bases: TGTGCCAGCAGCTTAAGGTGGGGACTAACACCCGGGGAGCTGTTTTTT. Protein product: CASSLRWGLTPGELFF. Full variable domain (rest looked up from reference TRBV7-3 and TRBJ2-2): GAGVSQTPSNKVTEKGKYVELRCDPISGHTALYWYRQSLGQGPEFLIYFQGTGAADDSGLPNDRFFAVRPEGSVSTLKIQRTERGDSAVYLCASSLRWGLTPGELFFGEGSRLTVL.

This sequence joins TRBV19 and TRBJ2-7, with D perhaps matching TRBD2 (6 bases). The CDR3 has 15 residues. Germline V gives CDR1 LNHDA, CDR2 SQIVND (reference sequence). V lost 3 bases and J lost 3, with 15 bases in between. The CDR3 sequence is CASSIDGSSFYEQYF. The CDR3 coding sequence is TGTGCCAGTAGTATTGACGGGAGTTCTTTCTACGAGCAGTACTTC.

In this sample, this clone turned up a few times. The chain joins TRBV20-1 to TRBJ2-1, with D hard to call. There are 10 residues in the CDR3. Trimming removed 3 bases from V and 8 bases from J, with 5 bases in between. CDR1 DFQATT and CDR2 SNEGSKA come from the germline V gene (reference sequence). Here the CDR3 reads CSASADEQFF. The DNA of the CDR3 is TGCAGTGCTAGCGCGGATGAGCAGTTCTTC.